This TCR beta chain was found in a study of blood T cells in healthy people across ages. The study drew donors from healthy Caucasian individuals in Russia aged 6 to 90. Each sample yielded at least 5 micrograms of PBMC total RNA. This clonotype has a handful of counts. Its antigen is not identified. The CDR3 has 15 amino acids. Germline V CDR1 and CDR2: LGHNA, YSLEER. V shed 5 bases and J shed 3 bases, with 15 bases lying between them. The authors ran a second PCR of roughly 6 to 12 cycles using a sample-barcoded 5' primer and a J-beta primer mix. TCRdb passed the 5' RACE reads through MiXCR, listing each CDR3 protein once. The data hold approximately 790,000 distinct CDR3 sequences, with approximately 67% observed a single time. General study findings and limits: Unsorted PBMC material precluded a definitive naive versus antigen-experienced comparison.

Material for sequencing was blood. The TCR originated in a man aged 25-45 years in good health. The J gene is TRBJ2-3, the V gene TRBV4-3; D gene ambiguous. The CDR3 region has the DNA TGCGCCAGCAGCGGGGTGCAGGATGATACAGATACGCAGTATTTT. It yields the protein CASSGVQDDTDTQYF.